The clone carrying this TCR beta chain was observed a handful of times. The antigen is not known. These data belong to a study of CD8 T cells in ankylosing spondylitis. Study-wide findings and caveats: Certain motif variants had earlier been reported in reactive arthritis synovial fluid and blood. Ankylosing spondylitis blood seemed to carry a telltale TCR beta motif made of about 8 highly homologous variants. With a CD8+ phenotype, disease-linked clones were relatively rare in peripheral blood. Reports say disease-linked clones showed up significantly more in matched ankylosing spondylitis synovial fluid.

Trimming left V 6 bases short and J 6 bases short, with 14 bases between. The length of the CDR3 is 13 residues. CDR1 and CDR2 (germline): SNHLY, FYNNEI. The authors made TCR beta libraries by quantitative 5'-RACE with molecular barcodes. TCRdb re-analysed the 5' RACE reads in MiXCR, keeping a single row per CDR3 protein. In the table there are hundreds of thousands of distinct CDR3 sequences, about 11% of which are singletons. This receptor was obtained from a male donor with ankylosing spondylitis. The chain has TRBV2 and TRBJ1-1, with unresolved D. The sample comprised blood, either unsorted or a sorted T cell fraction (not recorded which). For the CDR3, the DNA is TGTGCCAGCAGCCTAGTCTGGGAGGCTGAAGCTTTCTTT. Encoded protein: CASSLVWEAEAFF.